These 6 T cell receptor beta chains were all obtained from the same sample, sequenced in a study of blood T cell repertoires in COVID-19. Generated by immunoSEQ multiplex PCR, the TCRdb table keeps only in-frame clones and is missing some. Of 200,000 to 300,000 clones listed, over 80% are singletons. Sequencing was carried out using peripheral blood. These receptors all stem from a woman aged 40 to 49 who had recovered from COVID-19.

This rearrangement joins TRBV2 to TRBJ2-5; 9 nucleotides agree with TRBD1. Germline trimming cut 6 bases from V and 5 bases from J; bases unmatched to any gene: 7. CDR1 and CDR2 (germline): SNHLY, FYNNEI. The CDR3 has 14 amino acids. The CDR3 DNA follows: TGTGCCAGCAGAACACCCGGGACAGGGGAGACCCAGTACTTC. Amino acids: CASRTPGTGETQYF.

The CDR3 spells CASSLASGSYEQYF. CDR3 DNA sequence: TGTGCCAGCAGCTTGGCCTCAGGCTCCTACGAGCAGTACTTC. The gene calls are TRBV5-6 and TRBJ2-7; D unresolved. Trimming removed 0 bases from V and 0 bases from J, with 7 bases in between. The CDR3 runs 14 residues. Germline CDR1 and CDR2: SGHDT and YYEEEE. Variable domain in full (rest from reference TRBV5-6 and TRBJ2-7): DAGVTQSPTHLIKTRGQQVTLRCSPKSGHDTVSWYQQALGQGPQFIFQYYEEEERQRGNFPDRFSGHQFPNYSSELNVNALLLGDSALYLCASSLASGSYEQYFGPGTRLTVT.

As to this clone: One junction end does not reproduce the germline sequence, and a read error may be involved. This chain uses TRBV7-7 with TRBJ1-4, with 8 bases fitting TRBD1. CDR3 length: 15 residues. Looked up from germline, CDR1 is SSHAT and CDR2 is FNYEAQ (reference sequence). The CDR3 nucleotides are TGTGCTAGCAGCTTAGACGCCGGGACAGGAGGAAAACTGTTTTTT. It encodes CASSLDAGTGGKLFF.

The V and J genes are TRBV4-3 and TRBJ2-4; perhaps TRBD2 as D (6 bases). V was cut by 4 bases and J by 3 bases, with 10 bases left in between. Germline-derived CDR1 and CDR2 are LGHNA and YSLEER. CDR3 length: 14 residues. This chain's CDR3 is CASSPRENKNIQYF. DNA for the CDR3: TGCGCCAGCAGCCCTCGGGAGAACAAAAACATTCAGTACTTC.

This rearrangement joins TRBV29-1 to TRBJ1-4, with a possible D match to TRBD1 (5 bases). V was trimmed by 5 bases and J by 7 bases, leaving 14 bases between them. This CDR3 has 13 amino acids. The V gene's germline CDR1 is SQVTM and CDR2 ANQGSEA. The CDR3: CSVLRGSGEKLFF. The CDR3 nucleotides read TGCAGCGTTCTACGGGGGAGCGGTGAAAAACTGTTTTTT.

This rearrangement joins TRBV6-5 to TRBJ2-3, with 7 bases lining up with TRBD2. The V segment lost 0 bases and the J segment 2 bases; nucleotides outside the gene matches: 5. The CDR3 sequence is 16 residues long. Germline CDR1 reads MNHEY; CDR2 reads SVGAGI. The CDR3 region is CASSYSVLATTDTQYF. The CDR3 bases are TGTGCCAGCAGTTACTCCGTACTAGCGACCACAGATACGCAGTATTTT.